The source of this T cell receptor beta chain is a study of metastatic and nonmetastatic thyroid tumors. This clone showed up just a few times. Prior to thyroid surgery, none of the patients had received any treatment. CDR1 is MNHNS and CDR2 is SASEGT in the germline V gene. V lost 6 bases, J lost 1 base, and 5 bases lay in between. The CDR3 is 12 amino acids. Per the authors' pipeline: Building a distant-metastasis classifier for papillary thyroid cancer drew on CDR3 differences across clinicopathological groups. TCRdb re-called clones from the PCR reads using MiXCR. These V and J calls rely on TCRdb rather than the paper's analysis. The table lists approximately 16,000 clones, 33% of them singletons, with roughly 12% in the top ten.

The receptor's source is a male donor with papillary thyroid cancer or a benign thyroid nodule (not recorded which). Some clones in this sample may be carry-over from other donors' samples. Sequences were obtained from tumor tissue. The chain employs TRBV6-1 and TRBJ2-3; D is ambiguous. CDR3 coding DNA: TGTGCCAGCAGCCGAGGCACAGATACGCAGTATTTT. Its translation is CASSRGTDTQYF.